This TCR beta chain is from a study of cytomegalovirus exposure and HLA in healthy donors. Study-wide findings and caveats: Solely CMV serostatus was available to characterize immune exposure. In most subjects, TCR beta sequences reportedly gave accurate predictions of HLA-A and HLA-B alleles.

On this clone itself: As yet, its antigen is unknown.

With 60 Vbeta and 13 Jbeta primers, the PCR was carried out. Here immunoSEQ multiplex PCR was the method, and the copy in TCRdb shows in-frame clones only, minus some. Among fewer than 120,000 clones, approximately 86% were seen once, and the ten largest hold about 1.8%. The receptor's source is a middle-aged man in good health and CMV-seronegative. Material for sequencing was PBMCs.

DNA of the CDR3: TGCGCCAGCAGCTGGGACAGTCCGTCTGACACCATATATTTT. It yields the protein CASSWDSPSDTIYF. This chain joins TRBV5-1 and TRBJ1-3; 7 nucleotides align to TRBD1. Germline CDR1 is SGHRS and CDR2 is YFSETQ. Trimming cost V 3 bases and J 8 bases; bases outside gene matches: 8. The CDR3 sequence is 14 residues long.